The clone carrying this T cell receptor beta chain was counted a single time. Its antigen is still unknown. After removal of 8 bases from V and 1 base from J, the junction contained 9 bases not matched to a gene. The CDR3 extends over 15 amino acids. CDR1 and CDR2 from the germline V gene are LNHDA and SQIVND (reference sequence). This entry belongs to a study of cytomegalovirus exposure and HLA in healthy donors. General study points: Cytomegalovirus association was listed for around 180 TCR beta chains.

PCR involved 60 Vbeta and 13 Jbeta primers. Some clones are missing from TCRdb's copy, which holds only in-frame ones; the method was immunoSEQ multiplex PCR. The sample shows 150,000 to 200,000 clones, 77% of them seen only once. Sequenced: PBMCs. The TCR originated in a man younger than 35 in good health and CMV-seronegative. The rearrangement links TRBV19 to TRBJ2-3; 7 bases are a match to TRBD2. The CDR3 DNA reads TGTGCCAGTCGGTGGGCTAGCGGACGCACAGATACGCAGTATTTT. Translated, it gives CASRWASGRTDTQYF.